This T cell receptor beta chain was sequenced during a study of radiotherapy plus CTLA-4 blockade in lung cancer. Study in general: Disease control was seen in approximately 31% of patients, objective responses in approximately 19%. Study-wide results and limits: Per reports, early blood T cell clone dynamics, plus interferon-beta, forecast response most strongly. Clones of tumor-derived TCRs expanded in blood after radiotherapy plus ipilimumab.

As to this clone: Antigen specificity is unknown.

Patients had chemo-refractory metastatic non-small-cell lung cancer and received focal radiation plus CTLA-4 blockade that used ipilimumab. J gave up 9 bases and V 0 bases, and 7 bases lay outside the gene matches. Germline CDR1 LNHNV, CDR2 YYDKDF (reference sequence). The CDR3 sequence is 15 residues long. The table came from immunoSEQ multiplex PCR; TCRdb's copy has only in-frame clones and leaves some out. Among tens of thousands of clones, roughly 72% were seen once, and the ten largest hold roughly 11%. The TCR comes from a human donor with non-small cell lung cancer who had stable disease on radiotherapy plus ipilimumab. The source material was peripheral blood, sampled from a patient treated with radiotherapy plus ipilimumab. The chain has TRBV15 and TRBJ2-1; 8 nucleotides agree with TRBD1. CDR3 nucleotides: TGTGCCACCAGCAGAGACCCCGACAGGGGCATTGAGCAGTTCTTC. Translating it yields CATSRDPDRGIEQFF.